A single sample is the source of the 9 T cell receptor beta chains below, sequenced in a study of long-term antiretroviral therapy in people with HIV (dated by TCRdb to between 2022 and 2023). The immunoSEQ hsTCRB v3.0 assay was used at survey level resolution for TRB variable region sequencing. Held by TCRdb, this immuneACCESS table contains in-frame sequences only and omits some clones. Under half of the omission traces to an unresolved V gene where checked; the cause of the rest is unknown. In all, the sample holds tens of thousands of clones, and around 81% of those were seen once. The ten most abundant clones make up roughly an eighth of the sample. The sequenced sample was unsorted PBMCs, obtained 0.1 years before starting antiretroviral therapy. These TCRs come from a man between 40 and 49 years old with HIV.

The V gene is TRBV2, the J gene TRBJ2-3; 14 bases fit TRBD2. The V gene's germline CDR1 is SNHLY and CDR2 FYNNEI. V trimming: 6 bases; J trimming: 3 bases; junction bases outside the gene matches: 11. The CDR3 totals 18 residues. CDR3 DNA: TGTGCCAGCAGCATCTTACCGGGACTAGCGGGAGAAACAGATACGCAGTATTTT. It yields the protein CASSILPGLAGETDTQYF.

The chain links TRBV2 to TRBJ2-7; D is unresolved. V was pared by 0 bases and J by 4 bases, with 7 bases between. The CDR3 contains 13 residues. Germline V gene data show CDR1 as SNHLY and CDR2 as FYNNEI. CDR3 sequence reads: CASSEASSYEQYF. CDR3 in DNA: TGTGCCAGCAGTGAAGCGAGCTCTTACGAGCAGTACTTC.

V and J are TRBV5-1 and TRBJ2-7, with 10 positions matching TRBD2. V shed 5 bases and J 5 bases; nucleotides not matched to a gene: 25. CDR1 and CDR2 (germline): SGHRS, YFSETQ. The CDR3 length is 20 residues. CDR3 loop: CASRLALTSGSRRGLDEQYF. Written as DNA, the CDR3 is TGCGCCAGCAGATTAGCCTTGACTAGCGGGTCCCGGAGGGGCCTCGACGAGCAGTACTTC. Supplemented by reference TRBV5-1 and TRBJ2-7, the full variable domain reads KAGVTQTPRYLIKTRGQQVTLSCSPISGHRSVSWYQQTPGQGLQFLFEYFSETQRNKGNFPGRFSGRQFSNSRSEMNVSTLELGDSALYLCASRLALTSGSRRGLDEQYFGPGTRLTVT.

The chain uses TRBV5-1 and TRBJ2-3, with 8 positions matching TRBD1. Trimming removed 2 bases from V and 4 bases from J; junction bases left unmatched: 3. The CDR3 covers 14 residues. Germline V gene sequence: CDR1 SGHRS, CDR2 YFSETQ. The CDR3 spells CASSFGQGPDTQYF. DNA for the CDR3: TGCGCCAGCAGCTTTGGACAGGGCCCAGATACGCAGTATTTT.

V gene TRBV5-6 combines with J gene TRBJ2-7; TRBD1 aligns across 10 bases. The CDR3 is made up of 14 amino acids. The germline V gene has CDR1 SGHDT and CDR2 YYEEEE. With 0 bases clipped from V and 4 bases from J, the junction kept 1 base outside the gene matches. The DNA for the CDR3 is TGTGCCAGCAGCTTGGGGGACAGGGGATACGAGCAGTACTTC. Translated, it gives CASSLGDRGYEQYF.

The chain carries TRBV27 and TRBJ2-3; TRBD2 aligns across 7 bases. V shed 7 bases, J shed 5 bases, and the junction held 6 bases outside the gene matches. This CDR3 comprises 13 residues. From germline, CDR1 is MNHEY and CDR2 SMNVEV (reference sequence). The CDR3 loop is CASTRGRGDTQYF. The CDR3 nucleotides read TGTGCCAGCACTCGGGGGAGGGGAGATACGCAGTATTTT.

The rearrangement links TRBV18 to TRBJ1-5; no clear D gene. With 2 bases removed from V and 7 bases from J, the gap between germline ends came to 9 bases. This CDR3 contains 13 residues. Germline V CDR1 and CDR2: KGHSH, LQKENI. The CDR3 spells CASSPNGEQPQHF. In DNA, the CDR3 is TGTGCCAGCTCACCAAATGGGGAGCAGCCCCAGCATTTT.

The chain employs TRBV10-2 and TRBJ1-1; D is undetermined. Trimming cost V 8 bases and J 1 base, with 8 bases left between them. Germline-derived CDR1 and CDR2 are WSHSY and SAAADI. The CDR3 runs to 12 residues. The CDR3, as DNA: TGCGCCAGCCCCGAAGGGAACACTGAAGCTTTCTTT. This gives the protein CASPEGNTEAFF.

The chain carries TRBV7-9 and TRBJ2-3; 16 bases are shared with TRBD2. CDR1 SEHNR and CDR2 FQNEAQ come from the germline V gene (reference sequence). J was trimmed by 5 bases and V by 6 bases; bases with no gene match: 8. The CDR3 loop spans 17 amino acids. CDR3 protein: CASSVGTSGRAGDTQYF. The CDR3 nucleotides read TGTGCCAGCAGTGTCGGGACTAGCGGGAGGGCAGGAGATACGCAGTATTTT.